These T cell receptor beta chains were read from a single sample in a study of shared clonotypes between healthy human individuals. Only in-frame clones appear in the TCRdb table, and some are missing; sequencing was by immunoSEQ multiplex PCR. The sample holds over 95,000 clones; around 71% are singletons and the top ten take 20% to 25%. Sequencing was carried out using memory CD8+ T cells sorted from blood. All receptors derive from a woman aged 25 to 45 in good health. CDR3s include the opening cysteine and the closing phenylalanine or tryptophan. The order of the fields is clone size, J gene, V gene, CDR3 protein. Clone size is shown for a subset of rows, as once, few, many or a class of expanded clone.

clone_size: .; j_call: TRBJ1-2; v_call: TRBV4-1; cdr3_aa: CASSQRGPPGGYTF
clone_size: .; j_call: TRBJ2-7; v_call: TRBV28; cdr3_aa: CASSRGTTTIYEQYF
clone_size: .; j_call: TRBJ2-3; v_call: TRBV5-1; cdr3_aa: CASSLEQTTDTQYF
clone_size: .; j_call: TRBJ2-2; v_call: TRBV18; cdr3_aa: CASSPYSARGHLSNTGELFF
clone_size: many; j_call: TRBJ2-7; v_call: TRBV7-8; cdr3_aa: CASSFGAISSSYEQYF
clone_size: .; j_call: TRBJ1-2; v_call: TRBV27; cdr3_aa: CASKGRENYGYTF
clone_size: .; j_call: TRBJ2-1; v_call: TRBV19; cdr3_aa: CASSSQGRYNEQFF
clone_size: .; j_call: TRBJ2-5; v_call: TRBV2; cdr3_aa: CASKGGSRETQYF
clone_size: .; j_call: TRBJ2-7; v_call: TRBV28; cdr3_aa: CASSFATGTLSYEQYF
clone_size: .; j_call: TRBJ1-3; v_call: TRBV5-1; cdr3_aa: CASSLGQSRRNTIYF
clone_size: .; j_call: TRBJ1-2; v_call: TRBV4-1; cdr3_aa: CASSQPPWDRGRDGYTF
clone_size: .; j_call: TRBJ2-7; v_call: TRBV19; cdr3_aa: CASSQPGLADSYEQYF